Listed below are T cell receptor beta chains from one sample, sequenced in a study of blood T cell repertoires in COVID-19. Clones were sequenced by immunoSEQ multiplex PCR, and TCRdb holds only the in-frame ones, with some missing. The sample holds 350,000 to 550,000 clones; about 90% are singletons and the top ten take around 1.8%. Material: PBMCs or T cells enriched from blood (not recorded which). These receptors were taken from a woman younger than 30 with acute COVID-19. Both conserved end residues are part of each CDR3. The order of the fields is J gene, clone size, V gene, D gene, CDR3 protein, CDR3 DNA. D genes are given only for firm matches. Expanded clones are given a class, and other clones once, few, many or no size at all.

J: TRBJ2-7; size: once; V: TRBV19; D: NA; CDR3: CASSIAGSSYEQYF; DNA: TGTGCCAGTAGTATAGCCGGTAGCTCCTACGAGCAGTACTTC
J: TRBJ2-2; size: NA; V: TRBV6-5; D: NA; CDR3: CASSYSANANTGELFF; DNA: TGTGCCAGCAGTTATTCAGCGAACGCGAACACCGGGGAGCTGTTTTTT
J: TRBJ1-5; size: NA; V: TRBV5-6; D: TRBD1; CDR3: CASSSRGSGQRNQPQHF; DNA: TGTGCCAGCAGCTCCAGGGGGTCGGGACAACGCAATCAGCCCCAGCATTTT
J: TRBJ2-7; size: NA; V: TRBV25-1; D: TRBD1; CDR3: CASSPGTGQSYEQYF; DNA: TGTGCCAGCAGTCCTGGGACAGGGCAGTCCTACGAGCAGTACTTC
J: TRBJ2-7; size: NA; V: TRBV7-9; D: TRBD2; CDR3: CASSFGGGSSYEQYF; DNA: TGTGCCAGCAGCTTTGGCGGGGGAAGCTCCTACGAGCAGTACTTC
J: TRBJ1-2; size: NA; V: TRBV27; D: TRBD1; CDR3: CASSGSGDSNPSNYGYTF; DNA: TGTGCCAGCAGTGGCTCAGGGGACAGCAACCCGTCTAACTATGGCTACACCTTC
J: TRBJ2-7; size: NA; V: TRBV28; D: TRBD2; CDR3: CASLAGVSYEQYF; DNA: TGTGCCAGCCTGGCGGGAGTATCCTACGAGCAGTACTTC
J: TRBJ2-7; size: NA; V: TRBV29-1; D: TRBD1; CDR3: CSIPSGTGYRQYF; DNA: TGCAGCATACCCTCCGGGACAGGGTATAGGCAGTACTTC
J: TRBJ2-1; size: NA; V: TRBV19; D: NA; CDR3: CASSLDDRYNEQFF; DNA: TGTGCCAGTAGCCTCGATGACAGGTACAATGAGCAGTTCTTC
J: TRBJ1-1; size: NA; V: TRBV15; D: NA; CDR3: CATSRLGGNTEAFF; DNA: TGTGCCACCAGCAGACTCGGGGGGAACACTGAAGCTTTCTTT
J: TRBJ1-2; size: NA; V: TRBV5-4; D: NA; CDR3: CASSETGTQGYGYTF; DNA: TGTGCCAGCAGCGAAACCGGGACACAAGGCTATGGCTACACCTTC
J: TRBJ2-2; size: NA; V: TRBV18; D: TRBD1; CDR3: CASSPLEDRVTGELFF; DNA: TGTGCCAGCTCACCACTAGAGGACAGGGTCACCGGGGAGCTGTTTTTT
J: TRBJ1-6; size: NA; V: TRBV2; D: TRBD1; CDR3: CATGTGWSSYNSPLHF; DNA: TGTGCCACCGGGACAGGGTGGAGCTCCTATAATTCACCCCTCCACTTT
J: TRBJ2-7; size: NA; V: TRBV11-2; D: TRBD1; CDR3: CASSLGQSYEQYF; DNA: TGTGCCAGCAGCTTGGGACAGTCCTACGAGCAGTACTTC
J: TRBJ2-7; size: NA; V: TRBV10-3; D: TRBD2; CDR3: CAITGTSGGEQYF; DNA: TGTGCCATCACTGGGACTAGCGGGGGCGAGCAGTACTTC
J: TRBJ2-1; size: NA; V: TRBV4-1; D: NA; CDR3: CASSQGISQARDEQFF; DNA: TGCGCCAGCAGCCAAGGAATCTCCCAAGCTCGTGATGAGCAGTTCTTC
J: TRBJ2-1; size: NA; V: TRBV7-2; D: TRBD2; CDR3: CASRTSGSHEQFF; DNA: TGTGCCAGCAGAACTAGCGGGAGCCATGAGCAGTTCTTC
J: TRBJ1-3; size: NA; V: TRBV7-6; D: NA; CDR3: CASSLGSNRAGNTIYF; DNA: TGTGCCAGCAGCTTAGGAAGCAACAGGGCCGGAAACACCATATATTTT
J: TRBJ1-4; size: NA; V: TRBV18; D: NA; CDR3: CASSPPLGEGEKLFF; DNA: TGTGCCAGCTCACCACCGCTGGGGGAGGGTGAAAAACTGTTTTTT
J: TRBJ2-7; size: NA; V: TRBV15; D: NA; CDR3: CATSRDSSTYEQYF; DNA: TGTGCCACCAGCAGAGATTCGTCTACCTACGAGCAGTACTTC
J: TRBJ1-5; size: NA; V: TRBV3-1/TRBV3-2; D: NA; CDR3: CASSQDQQPQHF; DNA: TGTGCCAGCAGCCAAGATCAGCAGCCCCAGCATTTT
J: TRBJ1-1; size: NA; V: TRBV10-2; D: NA; CDR3: CASIGWGGTEAFF; DNA: TGCGCCAGCATCGGATGGGGAGGCACTGAAGCTTTCTTT
J: TRBJ1-2; size: NA; V: TRBV28; D: NA; CDR3: CASSSRVDGYTF; DNA: TGTGCCAGCAGTTCCAGGGTTGATGGCTACACCTTC
J: TRBJ1-3; size: NA; V: TRBV9; D: NA; CDR3: CASSGTSVSGNTIYF; DNA: TGTGCCAGCAGCGGCACCAGCGTCTCTGGAAACACCATATATTTT
J: TRBJ2-7; size: NA; V: TRBV29-1; D: TRBD2; CDR3: CSALTSGGYEQYF; DNA: TGCAGCGCACTGACTAGCGGGGGTTACGAGCAGTACTTC
J: TRBJ1-1; size: NA; V: TRBV29-1; D: NA; CDR3: CSVVGQTNTEAFF; DNA: TGCAGCGTGGTTGGACAGACTAACACTGAAGCTTTCTTT
J: TRBJ2-1; size: NA; V: TRBV30; D: TRBD2; CDR3: CAWIPSGRANEQFF; DNA: TGTGCCTGGATCCCTAGCGGGAGAGCAAATGAGCAGTTCTTC
J: TRBJ2-2; size: NA; V: TRBV7-9; D: NA; CDR3: CASSLKPGELFF; DNA: TGTGCCAGCAGCTTAAAGCCCGGGGAGCTGTTTTTT
J: TRBJ1-2; size: NA; V: TRBV27; D: TRBD1; CDR3: CASSFRQGVDGYTF; DNA: TGTGCCAGCAGTTTTCGACAGGGAGTTGATGGCTACACCTTC
J: TRBJ1-2; size: NA; V: TRBV12-3/TRBV12-4; D: NA; CDR3: CASSSTLTYGYTF; DNA: TGTGCCAGCAGTTCAACCTTGACATATGGCTACACCTTC
J: TRBJ2-5; size: NA; V: TRBV7-9; D: TRBD2; CDR3: CASSPPAGTSGRQTQYF; DNA: TGTGCCAGCAGTCCCCCCGCCGGGACTAGCGGGAGGCAGACCCAGTACTTC
J: TRBJ1-2; size: NA; V: TRBV10-3; D: NA; CDR3: CAISVEQGVYGYTF; DNA: TGTGCCATCAGCGTCGAACAGGGAGTCTATGGCTACACCTTC
J: TRBJ2-5; size: NA; V: TRBV5-1; D: TRBD1; CDR3: CASRATGTGVQTQYF; DNA: TGCGCCAGCAGGGCGACCGGGACAGGGGTCCAGACCCAGTACTTC
J: TRBJ1-4; size: NA; V: TRBV4-3; D: TRBD1; CDR3: CASSQGGQSSTWGEKLFF; DNA: TGCGCCAGCAGCCAAGGGGGACAGTCGAGTACCTGGGGGGAAAAACTGTTTTTT
J: TRBJ2-3; size: NA; V: TRBV4-2; D: NA; CDR3: CASSQDGGGAWNTQYF; DNA: TGTGCCAGCAGCCAAGATGGAGGGGGGGCATGGAATACGCAGTATTTT
J: TRBJ2-7; size: NA; V: TRBV5-1; D: NA; CDR3: CASSGGNYEQYF; DNA: TGCGCCAGCAGCGGCGGGAACTACGAGCAGTACTTC
J: TRBJ2-7; size: NA; V: TRBV18; D: NA; CDR3: CASSPRGGWEQYF; DNA: TGTGCCAGCTCACCACGTGGAGGGTGGGAGCAGTACTTC
J: TRBJ2-2; size: NA; V: TRBV19; D: TRBD1; CDR3: CASSIQGANTGELFF; DNA: TGTGCCAGTAGTATACAGGGGGCGAACACCGGGGAGCTGTTTTTT
J: TRBJ2-7; size: NA; V: TRBV7-9; D: NA; CDR3: CASSLYGVYEQYF; DNA: TGTGCCAGCAGCTTATACGGGGTCTACGAGCAGTACTTC
J: TRBJ1-2; size: once; V: TRBV5-1; D: TRBD1; CDR3: CASSEQGNYGYTF; DNA: TGCGCCAGCAGCGAACAGGGGAACTATGGCTACACCTTC
J: TRBJ2-1; size: once; V: TRBV11-1; D: NA; CDR3: CASSLTGTQQFF; DNA: TGTGCCAGCAGCCTCACAGGGACGCAGCAGTTCTTC
J: TRBJ2-7; size: NA; V: TRBV14; D: TRBD1; CDR3: CASSQDRGQGPYEQYF; DNA: TGTGCCAGCAGCCAAGATCGGGGACAGGGACCCTACGAGCAGTACTTC
J: TRBJ1-2; size: NA; V: TRBV24-1; D: NA; CDR3: CATSDPSFSYGYTF; DNA: TGTGCCACCAGTGATCCGAGTTTTTCCTATGGCTACACCTTC
J: TRBJ2-6; size: NA; V: TRBV13; D: TRBD2; CDR3: CASSLGLVTGANVLTF; DNA: TGTGCCAGCAGCTTGGGACTAGTTACGGGGGCCAACGTCCTGACTTTC
J: TRBJ2-5; size: NA; V: TRBV10-1; D: TRBD2; CDR3: CASSTGTSGSQETQYF; DNA: TGCGCCAGCTCCACCGGGACTAGCGGGAGCCAAGAGACCCAGTACTTC
J: TRBJ2-7; size: NA; V: TRBV12-5; D: NA; CDR3: CASGLVPDRTYEQYF; DNA: TGTGCTAGTGGTTTGGTCCCGGACAGAACCTACGAGCAGTACTTC
J: TRBJ2-1; size: few; V: TRBV7-7; D: TRBD2; CDR3: CASSLELAGYNEQFF; DNA: TGTGCCAGCAGCTTAGAGCTAGCGGGGTACAATGAGCAGTTCTTC
J: TRBJ1-6; size: NA; V: TRBV11-2; D: NA; CDR3: CASSLGGRDGTPLHF; DNA: TGTGCCAGCAGCTTAGGGGGCAGGGATGGTACACCCCTCCACTTT
J: TRBJ2-7; size: NA; V: TRBV7-9; D: TRBD1; CDR3: CASSLGQGKYEQYF; DNA: TGTGCCAGCAGCCTGGGACAGGGGAAGTACGAGCAGTACTTC
J: TRBJ2-7; size: NA; V: TRBV7-2; D: NA; CDR3: CASSLSSYEQYF; DNA: TGTGCCAGCAGCTTGAGCTCCTACGAGCAGTACTTC
J: TRBJ1-5; size: few; V: TRBV24-1; D: NA; CDR3: CATRSGDSNQPQHF; DNA: TGTGCCACCCGTAGCGGAGATAGCAATCAGCCCCAGCATTTT
J: TRBJ2-6; size: NA; V: TRBV11-3; D: NA; CDR3: CASSAGAGANVLTF; DNA: TGTGCCAGCAGCGCAGGGGCTGGGGCCAACGTCCTGACTTTC
J: TRBJ1-1; size: many; V: TRBV19; D: NA; CDR3: CASSIRTANTEAFF; DNA: TGTGCCAGTAGTATACGGACAGCGAACACTGAAGCTTTCTTT
J: TRBJ1-6; size: NA; V: TRBV5-6; D: TRBD1; CDR3: CASSLGQGAMDSPLHF; DNA: TGTGCCAGCAGCCTCGGACAGGGGGCGATGGATTCACCCCTCCACTTT
J: TRBJ2-1; size: NA; V: TRBV11-2; D: TRBD1; CDR3: CASSLQVGQKNNEQFF; DNA: TGTGCCAGCAGCTTACAAGTGGGACAGAAAAACAATGAGCAGTTCTTC